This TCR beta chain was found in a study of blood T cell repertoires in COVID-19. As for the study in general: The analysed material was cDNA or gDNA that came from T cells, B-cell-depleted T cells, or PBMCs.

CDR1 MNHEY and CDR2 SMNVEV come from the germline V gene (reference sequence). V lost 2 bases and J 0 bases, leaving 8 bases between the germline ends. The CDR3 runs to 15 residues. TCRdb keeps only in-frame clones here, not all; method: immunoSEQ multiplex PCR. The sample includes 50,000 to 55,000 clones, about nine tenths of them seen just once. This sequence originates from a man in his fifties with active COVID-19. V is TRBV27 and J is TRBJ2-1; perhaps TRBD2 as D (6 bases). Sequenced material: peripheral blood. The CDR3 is CASSLGGTSYNEQFF. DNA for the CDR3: TGTGCCAGCAGTTTAGGGGGGACCTCCTACAATGAGCAGTTCTTC.